Below, one T cell receptor (beta chain) is given with its context. What it binds is not known. Constant-segment primers were used for 5'RACE, and the resulting TCR alpha and TCR beta cDNA libraries carried sample barcodes and UMIs. TCRdb re-called the 5' RACE reads with MiXCR, one entry per CDR3 protein. The sample holds approximately 250,000 distinct CDR3 sequences, 16% seen once. Looked up from germline, CDR1 is SGHRS and CDR2 is YFSETQ. This CDR3 region has 12 residues. The V and J ends lost 7 bases and 5 bases respectively, with 10 bases between them. The record originates from a study of T-cell memory formation after mild COVID-19. Across the whole study: TCR clustering was largely donor specific. Study-wide points: CD4+ contracting clones lay mainly in CM and EM, CD8+ ones in EMRA. Whether second-wave clones peaking at day 37 were SARS-CoV-2 specific went unconfirmed.

The source material was PBMCs or a T cell subset sorted from them (not recorded which). The chain has TRBV5-1 and TRBJ2-4, with D possibly TRBD2 on 6 matching bases. The origin of this receptor is a man in his late teens or twenties who had mild COVID-19 (a few samples of this study predate the infection). Cell type and time point are not known. CDR3 in DNA: TGCGCCAGCCGTGGAGGGGAAAACATTCAGTACTTC. This translates into CASRGGENIQYF.